This T cell receptor (beta chain) was identified in a study of blood T cell repertoires in COVID-19. The CDR3 length is 14 residues. V gave up 5 bases and J gave up 3 bases, with 11 bases separating them. The germline V gene encodes CDR1 SGHVS and CDR2 FQNEAQ. The method was immunoSEQ multiplex PCR; TCRdb's version includes in-frame clones alone and lacks a portion of them. This table holds 270,000 or so clones, 82% found once. This chain uses TRBV7-8 with TRBJ1-5; maybe TRBD1 (5 bases). Sequenced: peripheral blood. The sequence was collected from a woman aged 18-35 years with acute or convalescent COVID-19. The CDR3 bases are TGTGCCAGCAGCCCTCCGGGGGACAATCAGCCCCAGCATTTT. Translated: CASSPPGDNQPQHF.